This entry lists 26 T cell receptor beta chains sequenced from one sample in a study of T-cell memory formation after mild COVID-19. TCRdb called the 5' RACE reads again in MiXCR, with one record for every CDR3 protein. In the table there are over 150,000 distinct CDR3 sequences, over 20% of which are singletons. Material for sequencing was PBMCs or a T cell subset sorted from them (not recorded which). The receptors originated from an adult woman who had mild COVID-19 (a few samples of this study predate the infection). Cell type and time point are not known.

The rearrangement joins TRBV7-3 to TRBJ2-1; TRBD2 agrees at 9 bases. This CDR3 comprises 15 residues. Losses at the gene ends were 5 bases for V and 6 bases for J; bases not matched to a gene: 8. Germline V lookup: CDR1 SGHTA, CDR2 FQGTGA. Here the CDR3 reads CASSAYSGLANEQFF. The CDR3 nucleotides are TGTGCCAGCAGCGCATACTCGGGACTAGCCAATGAGCAGTTCTTC.

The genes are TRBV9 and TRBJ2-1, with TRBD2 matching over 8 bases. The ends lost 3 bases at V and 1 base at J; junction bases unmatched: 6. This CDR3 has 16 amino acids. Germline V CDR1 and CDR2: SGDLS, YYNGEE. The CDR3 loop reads CASSGSGGPSYNEQFF. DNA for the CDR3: TGTGCCAGCAGCGGATCGGGAGGGCCATCCTACAATGAGCAGTTCTTC. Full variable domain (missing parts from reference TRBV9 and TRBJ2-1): DSGVTQTPKHLITATGQRVTLRCSPRSGDLSVYWYQQSLDQGLQFLIQYYNGEERAKGNILERFSAQQFPDLHSELNLSSLELGDSALYFCASSGSGGPSYNEQFFGPGTRLTVL.

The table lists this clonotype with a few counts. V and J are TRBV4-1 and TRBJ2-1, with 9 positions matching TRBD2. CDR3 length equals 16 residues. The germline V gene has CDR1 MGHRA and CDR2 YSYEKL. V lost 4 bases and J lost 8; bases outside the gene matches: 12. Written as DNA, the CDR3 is TGCGCCAGCAGCCTAGGGCCAAGCGGGGGGTTCGATGAGCAGTTCTTC. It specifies CASSLGPSGGFDEQFF.

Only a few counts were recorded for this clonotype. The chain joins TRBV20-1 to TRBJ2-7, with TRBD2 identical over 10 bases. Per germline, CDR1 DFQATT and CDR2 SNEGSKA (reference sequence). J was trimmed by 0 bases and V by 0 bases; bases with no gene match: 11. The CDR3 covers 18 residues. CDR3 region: CSARDLENSGRRSYEQYF. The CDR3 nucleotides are TGCAGTGCTAGAGATCTTGAGAATAGCGGGAGGCGCTCCTACGAGCAGTACTTC.

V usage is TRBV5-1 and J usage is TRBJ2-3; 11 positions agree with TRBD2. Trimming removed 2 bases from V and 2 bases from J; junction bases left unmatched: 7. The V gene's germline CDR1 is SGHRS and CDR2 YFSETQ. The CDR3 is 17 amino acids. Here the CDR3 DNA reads TGCGCCAGCAGCTTCAATCTAGCGGGGGGCCCCACAGATACGCAGTATTTT. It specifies CASSFNLAGGPTDTQYF.

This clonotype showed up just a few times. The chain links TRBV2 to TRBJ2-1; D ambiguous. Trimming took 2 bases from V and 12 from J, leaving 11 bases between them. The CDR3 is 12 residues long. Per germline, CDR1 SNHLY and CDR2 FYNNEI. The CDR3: CASSEPGVRQFF. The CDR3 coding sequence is TGTGCCAGCAGTGAACCCGGAGTGAGGCAGTTCTTC.

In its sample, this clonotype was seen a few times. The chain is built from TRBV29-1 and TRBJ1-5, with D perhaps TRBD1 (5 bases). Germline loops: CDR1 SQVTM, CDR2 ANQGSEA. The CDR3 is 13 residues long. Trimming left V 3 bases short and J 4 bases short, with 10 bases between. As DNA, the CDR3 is TGCAGCGTTGAGGGGGACGGAAATCAGCCCCAGCATTTT. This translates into CSVEGDGNQPQHF.

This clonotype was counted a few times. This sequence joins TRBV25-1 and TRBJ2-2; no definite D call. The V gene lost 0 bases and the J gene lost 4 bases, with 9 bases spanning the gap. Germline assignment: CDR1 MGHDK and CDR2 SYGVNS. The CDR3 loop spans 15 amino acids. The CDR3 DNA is TGTGCCAGCAGTGAATACGGGTCGGGCACCGGGGAGCTGTTTTTT. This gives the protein CASSEYGSGTGELFF.

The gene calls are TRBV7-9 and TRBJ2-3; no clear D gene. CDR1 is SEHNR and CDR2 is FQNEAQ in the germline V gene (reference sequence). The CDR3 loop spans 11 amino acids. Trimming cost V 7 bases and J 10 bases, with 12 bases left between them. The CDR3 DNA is TGTGCCAGCAACATGGAGACTGCGCAGTATTTT. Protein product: CASNMETAQYF.

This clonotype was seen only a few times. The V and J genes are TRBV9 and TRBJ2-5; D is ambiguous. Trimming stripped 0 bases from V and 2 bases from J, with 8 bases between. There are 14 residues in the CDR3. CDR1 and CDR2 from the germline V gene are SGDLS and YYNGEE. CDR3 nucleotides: TGTGCCAGCAGCGTAGGTAACGATCAAGAGACCCAGTACTTC. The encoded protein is CASSVGNDQETQYF.

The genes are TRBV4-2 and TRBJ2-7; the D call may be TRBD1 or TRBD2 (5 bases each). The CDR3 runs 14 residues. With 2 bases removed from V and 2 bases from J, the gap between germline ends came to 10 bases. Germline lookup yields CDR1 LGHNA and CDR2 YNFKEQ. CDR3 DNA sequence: TGTGCCAGCAGCCAATACGGGGCCCCCTACGAGCAGTACTTC. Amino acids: CASSQYGAPYEQYF.

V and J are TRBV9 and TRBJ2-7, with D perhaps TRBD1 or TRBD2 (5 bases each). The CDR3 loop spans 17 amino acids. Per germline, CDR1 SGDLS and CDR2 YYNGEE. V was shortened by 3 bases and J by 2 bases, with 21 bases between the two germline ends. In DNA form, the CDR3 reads TGTGCCAGCAGCGCGGGGAGAGACAGTCCTCCTCCCTACGAGCAGTACTTC. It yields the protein CASSAGRDSPPPYEQYF. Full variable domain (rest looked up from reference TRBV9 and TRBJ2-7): DSGVTQTPKHLITATGQRVTLRCSPRSGDLSVYWYQQSLDQGLQFLIQYYNGEERAKGNILERFSAQQFPDLHSELNLSSLELGDSALYFCASSAGRDSPPPYEQYFGPGTRLTVT.

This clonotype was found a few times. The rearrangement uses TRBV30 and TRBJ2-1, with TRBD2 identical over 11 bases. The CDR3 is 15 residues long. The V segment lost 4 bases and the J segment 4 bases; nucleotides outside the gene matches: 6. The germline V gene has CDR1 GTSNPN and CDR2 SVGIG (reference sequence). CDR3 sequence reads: CAWTEGTSGYNEQFF. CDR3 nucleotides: TGTGCCTGGACCGAGGGGACTAGCGGTTACAATGAGCAGTTCTTC.

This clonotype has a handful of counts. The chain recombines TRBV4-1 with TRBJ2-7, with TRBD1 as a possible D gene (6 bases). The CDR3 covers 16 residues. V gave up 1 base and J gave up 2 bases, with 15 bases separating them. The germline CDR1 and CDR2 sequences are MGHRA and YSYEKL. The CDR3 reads CASSQGIRDTAYEQYF. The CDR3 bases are TGCGCCAGCAGCCAAGGGATACGGGACACTGCCTACGAGCAGTACTTC.

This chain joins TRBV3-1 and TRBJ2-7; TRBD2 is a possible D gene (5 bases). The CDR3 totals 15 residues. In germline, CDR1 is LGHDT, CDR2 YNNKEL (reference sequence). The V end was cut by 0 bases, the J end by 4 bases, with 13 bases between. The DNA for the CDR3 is TGTGCCAGCAGCCAAGAGACCAACCGGAGGTACGAGCAGTACTTC. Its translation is CASSQETNRRYEQYF.

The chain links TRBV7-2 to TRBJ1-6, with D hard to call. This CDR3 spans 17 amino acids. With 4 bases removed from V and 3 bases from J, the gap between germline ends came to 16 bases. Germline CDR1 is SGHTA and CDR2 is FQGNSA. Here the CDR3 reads CASSSDPRVYYNSPLHF. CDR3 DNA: TGTGCCAGCAGCTCAGACCCGAGGGTTTACTATAATTCACCCCTCCACTTT.

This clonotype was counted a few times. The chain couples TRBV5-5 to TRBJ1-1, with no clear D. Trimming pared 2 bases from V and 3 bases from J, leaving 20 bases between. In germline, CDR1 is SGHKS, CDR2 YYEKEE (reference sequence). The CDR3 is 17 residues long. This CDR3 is CASSFLAGEGLYTEAFF. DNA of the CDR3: TGTGCCAGCAGCTTTTTAGCCGGGGAAGGTTTGTACACTGAAGCTTTCTTT.

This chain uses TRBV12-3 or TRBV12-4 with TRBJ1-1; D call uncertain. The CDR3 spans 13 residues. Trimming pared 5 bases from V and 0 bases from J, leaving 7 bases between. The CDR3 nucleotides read TGTGCCAGCAGTCCCAGGTTGAACACTGAAGCTTTCTTT. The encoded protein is CASSPRLNTEAFF.

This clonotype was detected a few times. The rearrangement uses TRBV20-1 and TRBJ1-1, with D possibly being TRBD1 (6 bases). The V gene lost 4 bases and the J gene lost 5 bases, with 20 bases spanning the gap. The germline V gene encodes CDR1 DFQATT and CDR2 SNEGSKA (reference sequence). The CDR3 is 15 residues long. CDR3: CSATSLRQVRTEAFF. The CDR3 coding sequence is TGCAGTGCTACCTCCCTGAGACAGGTGAGGACTGAAGCTTTCTTT.

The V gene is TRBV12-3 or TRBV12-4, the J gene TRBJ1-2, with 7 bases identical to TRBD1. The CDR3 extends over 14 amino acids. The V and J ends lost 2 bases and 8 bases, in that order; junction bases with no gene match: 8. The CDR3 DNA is TGTGCCAGCAGTTTAAACAGGGACAGCGACGGCTACACCTTC. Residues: CASSLNRDSDGYTF.

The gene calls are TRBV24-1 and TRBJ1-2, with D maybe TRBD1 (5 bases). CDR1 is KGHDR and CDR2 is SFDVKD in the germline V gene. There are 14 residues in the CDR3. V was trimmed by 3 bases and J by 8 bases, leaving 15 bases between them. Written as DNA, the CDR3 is TGTGCCACCAGTGATCCCCTGGACACCATCGGCTACACCTTC. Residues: CATSDPLDTIGYTF.

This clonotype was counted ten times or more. In DNA form, the CDR3 reads TGTGCCAGCAGCCCTGGGACTAGCGGGAGCGATGAGCAGTTCTTC. It translates to CASSPGTSGSDEQFF. V gene TRBV6-2 or TRBV6-3 combines with J gene TRBJ2-1, with 14 bases fitting TRBD2. The CDR3 loop spans 15 amino acids. With 6 bases clipped from V and 8 bases from J, the junction kept 6 bases outside the gene matches. The germline V gene encodes CDR1 MNHEY and CDR2 SVGEGT.

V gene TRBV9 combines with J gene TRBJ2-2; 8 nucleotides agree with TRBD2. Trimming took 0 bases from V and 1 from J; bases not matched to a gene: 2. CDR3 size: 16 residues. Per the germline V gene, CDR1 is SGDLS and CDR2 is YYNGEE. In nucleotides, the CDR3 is TGTGCCAGCAGCGTAGTGAGCGGGGGGAACACCGGGGAGCTGTTTTTT. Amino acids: CASSVVSGGNTGELFF. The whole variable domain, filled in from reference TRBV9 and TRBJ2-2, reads DSGVTQTPKHLITATGQRVTLRCSPRSGDLSVYWYQQSLDQGLQFLIQYYNGEERAKGNILERFSAQQFPDLHSELNLSSLELGDSALYFCASSVVSGGNTGELFFGEGSRLTVL.

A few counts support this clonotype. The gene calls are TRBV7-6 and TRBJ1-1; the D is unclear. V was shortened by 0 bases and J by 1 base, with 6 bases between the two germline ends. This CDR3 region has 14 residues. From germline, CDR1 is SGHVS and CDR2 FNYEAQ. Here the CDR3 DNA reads TGTGCCAGCAGCTTAGCTGGGCCGAACACTGAAGCTTTCTTT. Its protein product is CASSLAGPNTEAFF.

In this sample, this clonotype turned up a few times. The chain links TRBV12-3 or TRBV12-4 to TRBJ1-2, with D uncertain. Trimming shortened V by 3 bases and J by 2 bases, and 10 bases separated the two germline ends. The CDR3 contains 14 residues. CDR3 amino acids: CASSLVGTNYGYTF. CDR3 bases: TGTGCCAGCAGTTTGGTTGGCACGAACTATGGCTACACCTTC.

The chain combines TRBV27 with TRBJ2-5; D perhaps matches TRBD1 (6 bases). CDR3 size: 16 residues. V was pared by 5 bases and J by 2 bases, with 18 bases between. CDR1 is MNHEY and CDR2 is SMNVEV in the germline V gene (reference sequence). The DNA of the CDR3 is TGTGCCAGCAGTCCCGAACAGGGTAAAGTACAAGAGACCCAGTACTTC. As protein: CASSPEQGKVQETQYF.